Reported below is one TCR beta chain. This sample is part of a study of T cell changes during pregnancy in multiple sclerosis. Using immunoSEQ multiplex PCR, the repertoire was profiled, and TCRdb retains in-frame clones only, with some absent. The table records 85,000 to 130,000 clones, about 90% of them present only once. This receptor was obtained from a female donor with multiple sclerosis, enrolled in a pregnancy study. The material was peripheral blood, obtained before pregnancy.

The CDR3 loop is CAWSVLPYEQYF. CDR3 nucleotides: TGTGCCTGGAGTGTACTCCCCTACGAGCAGTACTTC. The V gene is TRBV30, the J gene TRBJ2-7; D ambiguous. V shed 0 bases and J shed 2 bases, with 5 bases lying between them. CDR3 length equals 12 residues. The germline gives CDR1 GTSNPN, CDR2 SVGIG (reference sequence).